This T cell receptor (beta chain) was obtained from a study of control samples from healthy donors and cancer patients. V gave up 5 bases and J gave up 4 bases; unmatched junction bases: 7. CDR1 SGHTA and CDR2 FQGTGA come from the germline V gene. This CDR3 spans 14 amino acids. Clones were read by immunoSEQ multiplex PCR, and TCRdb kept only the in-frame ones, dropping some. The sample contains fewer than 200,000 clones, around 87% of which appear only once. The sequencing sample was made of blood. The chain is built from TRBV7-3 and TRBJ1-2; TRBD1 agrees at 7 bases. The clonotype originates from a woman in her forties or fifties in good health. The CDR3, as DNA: TGTGCCAGCAGCCTAGGGACAGATAGCTATGGCTACACCTTC. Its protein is CASSLGTDSYGYTF.